Sequencing of this T cell receptor beta chain was carried out in a study of T cell repertoires in cytomegalovirus infection. General study findings and limits: What dominated the ex vivo response were HLA-C-restricted CMV-specific TCR beta clonotypes.

Using its own MiXCR run on the reads, TCRdb lists one record per CDR3 protein. The table records under 150,000 distinct CDR3 sequences, roughly 9% of them present only once. This clonotype was seen at least ten times. What it binds is unknown. The length of the CDR3 is 13 residues. The germline CDR1 and CDR2 sequences are LNHDA and SQIVND (reference sequence). V was shortened by 9 bases and J by 1 base, with 10 bases between the two germline ends. The genes are TRBV19 and TRBJ1-5; D ambiguous. The sequence came from a human donor in good health (CMV status not recorded). Some clones in this sample may be carry-over from other donors' samples. The source material was PBMCs. CDR3 sequence: CASSPYSNQPQHF. The CDR3 nucleotides are TGTGCCAGCAGTCCTTACAGCAATCAGCCCCAGCATTTT.